This entry is about one T cell receptor beta chain. Its binding antigen is unknown. No clone much larger than this one lies a single base away; base qualities are absent. The library was produced with the immunoSEQ multiplex PCR assay. Rearranged TCR beta chain sequences were amplified using the hsTCRB Kit according to the manufacturer's protocol. Sequencing of TCRB libraries was carried out on an Illumina MiSeq. In the authors' own workflow: The kit vendor's proprietary platform handled demultiplexing, trimming and gene mapping. TCRdb obtained this table from immuneACCESS and retained in-frame rearrangements with V and J assigned. These tables miss some clones; where compared with another copy, unresolved V genes account for less than half of the shortfall, and the remainder is unexplained. V and J calls and clone size are given by that table; D and trimming were obtained from the DNA. Recorded for this sample are about 25,000 clones; about three quarters of them occurred a single time. Around 10% of the sample rests with the top ten.

Read against the paper, the sample's time point label means: week 11, during vaccination. A 20-mer mutant IDH1 peptide at 300 micrograms in Montanide made up each vaccine dose, which was injected subcutaneously together with topical imiquimod. The donors had newly diagnosed IDH1-mutant astrocytomas of WHO grade 3 or 4 that showed loss of nuclear ATRX. The samples were drawn from NOA16, a multicentre, single-arm, open-label phase I trial in Germany that tested a mutant IDH1 peptide vaccine in humans for the first time. Genomic DNA for TCRB sequencing was isolated from EDTA blood with the DNeasy Blood and Tissue Kit. This entry is derived from a study of a mutant IDH1 vaccine in newly diagnosed glioma (dated by TCRdb to the early 2020s). Study-level background: Patients were given eight vaccinations, in weeks 1, 3, 5, 7, 11, 15, 19 and 23, which matched visits V03 through V10. In the chemotherapy-containing groups, vaccination started alongside temozolomide cycles, whereas in patients who had radiotherapy alone it started 4-6 weeks after radiotherapy. Of the 30 to 35 treated patients, around 62% were male and about 40% were female, and a mean age of around 40 years was recorded. Prior to enrollment, standard therapy consisting of radiotherapy alone, temozolomide alone, or radiochemotherapy with temozolomide had been administered to patients, with the combination being received by most patients. Peripheral blood samples were drawn at six visits, namely V03 (baseline), V05, V07, V10, V12 and V13. For exploratory analyses, some 24 treated patients had longitudinal TCRB deep sequencing done wherever samples were available. Results the study describes overall, beyond this receptor: Across multiple MHC alleles, vaccine-induced immune responses were seen in more than 90% of patients. Selection of PBMC samples for TCRB deep sequencing was based on availability. No apparent relationship was observed between pseudoprogression and alterations in the top peripheral T cell clonotypes detected by TCRB sequencing. According to the authors, sample limitations meant that analyses of patient blood samples could not be reproduced.

Taken from cysteine to phenylalanine, the CDR3 has 15 residues. Of the read, only the CDR3 DNA is kept; its 45 bases are in frame from base 1. V is cut by 4 bases and J by 1 base, and the space between the germline ends is 13 bases. The germline V gene gives CDR1 as SGDLS and CDR2 as YYNGEE. The rearrangement combines TRBV9 with TRBJ2-3, with no D gene named confidently. Material: peripheral blood mononuclear cells (PBMCs), obtained from a glioma patient whose treatment included an IDH1 peptide vaccine. This receptor was taken from a man aged 18 to 29 with glioma. Some clones in this sample may be carry-over from other donors' samples. The DNA is TGTGCCAGCAGCAAAGTGGGCAGTCGCACAGATACGCAGTATTTT. This codes for CASSKVGSRTDTQYF.